This TCR beta chain was identified during a study of CXCR3-negative and CXCR3-positive naive CD8 T cells. Study overall: Total TRB output reached around 150 million reads, about 1.5 +/- 0.3 million per library. General study findings and limits: The TRBV-TRBJ usage of naive CXCR3-negative and CXCR3-positive cells was similar, but that of memory cells differed. Memory CD8+ cells showed much lower diversity, while both naive subsets were comparably high. Between one naive subset and the other, surface CD5 was comparable, and TCR strength was inferred from TRB CDR3 properties.

The CDR3 contains 14 residues. Germline V CDR1 and CDR2: DFQATT, SNEGSKA (reference sequence). The study made its TRB cDNA libraries by 5' RACE, adding UMI labels. TCRdb re-called the 5' RACE reads and gives one entry per CDR3 protein, without DNA. Its clone listing holds 45,000 to 55,000 distinct CDR3 sequences. A word on this clonotype: Its antigen is still unknown.

The receptor's source is a human donor in good health. Some clones in this sample may be carry-over from other donors' samples. The chain carries TRBV20-1 and TRBJ2-4; the TCRdb call, TRBD2, lacks DNA for checking. Sequencing was done on a sample of memory CD8+ T cells from blood. The CDR3 is CSASLRGPKNIQYF.